This is a list of T cell receptor beta chains from one sample in a study of metastatic and nonmetastatic thyroid tumors. TCRdb re-called clones via MiXCR from the PCR reads. Of about 38,000 clones in the sample, roughly a quarter were seen once. Specimen: blood. These receptors all come from a female donor with papillary thyroid cancer or a benign thyroid nodule (not recorded which). Some clones in this sample may be carry-over from other donors' samples. Both conserved end residues are part of each CDR3. A D gene is named only where the DNA matches it firmly.

J	D	V	CDR3
TRBJ1-1	.	TRBV20-1	CSLQVSYTEAFF
TRBJ2-3	.	TRBV28	CASRGFNTDTQYF
TRBJ2-3	TRBD1	TRBV28	CASSTGTGGRDTQYF
TRBJ2-2	.	TRBV10-2	CASTLGINTGELFF
TRBJ2-7	.	TRBV5-1	CASSLAYGPYEQYF
TRBJ1-2	.	TRBV5-1	CASSLGTEVGYGYTF
TRBJ1-2	TRBD1	TRBV2	CASSLDREANYGYTF
TRBJ2-1	TRBD2	TRBV12-3/TRBV12-4	CASTWEGGLANNEQFF
TRBJ2-3	TRBD2	TRBV19	CASSPALLAGGRDTQYF
TRBJ2-2	TRBD2	TRBV28	CASSPSGVPAGELFF
TRBJ2-7	.	TRBV20-1	CSARSPTARRVNIEQYF
TRBJ2-7	TRBD1	TRBV12-3/TRBV12-4	CASSQRDSYEQYF
TRBJ2-7	.	TRBV7-6	CASSLGVHEQYF
TRBJ1-1	.	TRBV5-1	CASSQGRGLGSTEAFF
TRBJ1-2	.	TRBV6-1	CASRRDLGGYTF
TRBJ2-7	.	TRBV30	CACSVGLYEQYF
TRBJ1-1	.	TRBV12-3/TRBV12-4	CASIFGVSDEAFF
TRBJ2-3	.	TRBV27	CASRPGGTAITDTQYF
TRBJ2-3	.	TRBV5-4	CASSLPGFDTQYF
TRBJ2-3	TRBD2	TRBV2	CASSGGATSGHDTQYF
TRBJ1-1	.	TRBV20-1	CSARDRTGTWVSEAFF
TRBJ2-3	.	TRBV5-6	CASSWGRGYGTDTQYF
TRBJ2-6	.	TRBV6-1	CASSVASWSNVLTF
TRBJ1-1	.	TRBV6-1	CANNGEGSTEAFF
TRBJ1-2	TRBD1	TRBV5-1	CASSSQGAYGYTF
TRBJ2-7	.	TRBV6-1	CASTQGLTHQGGEQYF
TRBJ2-2	.	TRBV6-1	CASSEEASFTGELFF
TRBJ1-6	.	TRBV20-1	CSARVLFSSYNSPLHF
TRBJ1-1	.	TRBV19	CASSFGHAEAFF
TRBJ2-1	TRBD2	TRBV4-3	CASPTSGGYNEQFF
TRBJ2-1	.	TRBV6-2/TRBV6-3	CASSPRLNEQFF
TRBJ2-7	.	TRBV5-1	CASSLGSAYDQYF